A selection of T cell receptor beta chains follows, all from one sample in a study of immune cell composition in non-small cell lung cancer. The repertoire was sequenced with immunoSEQ multiplex PCR; TCRdb's copy has only in-frame clones and lacks some. Found here are 6,400 or so clones, 70% to 85% of them singletons; the top ten hold more than 7.5%. Material for sequencing was non-adjacent lung tissue. Receptor source: a human donor with non-small cell lung cancer. The CDR3 runs from the conserved cysteine through the conserved F or W. Clone size is shown for a subset of rows, as once, few, many or a class of expanded clone.

TRBV5-6 13 NA CASRDRGLGGAFF
TRBV2 12 NA CASETGPYGYTF
TRBV18 14 NA CASSRGTVNEKLFF
TRBV7-9 13 few CASSFGRGTEAFF
TRBV7-2 17 once CASSLGPSGGADGELFF
TRBV2 14 NA CASMLQANTGELFF
TRBV28 17 NA CASTLGAAERMQETQYF
TRBV28 14 NA CASSLTVMNTEAFF
TRBV29-1 12 NA CSVEARGNTIYF
TRBV28 14 NA CASNPWTGQSEAFF
TRBV6-5 12 NA CASSSDRNEQFF
TRBV27 14 NA CASSLPTGPYEQYF
TRBV6-6 16 NA CASSYRDRGGAGELFF
TRBV4-3 15 NA CASSNTGGAVGELFF
TRBV5-1 14 few CASSFRGTNEKLFF
TRBV2 12 NA CASGRENNEQFF
TRBV18 15 NA CASSPWDSVYNEQFF
TRBV7-2 12 NA CASSWPGTEAFF
TRBV7-8 15 NA CASSFPGGAYNEQFF
TRBV19 13 NA CASSIALSNEQFF
TRBV18 16 NA CASSKTGTGAYNEQFF
TRBV5-4 14 few CASSQDSNFNEQYF
TRBV10-1 19 NA CASSESGLGQRPFNYEQYF
TRBV2 14 NA CASSDINRGREQYF
TRBV7-9 14 NA CASISGQGEGEQFF
TRBV30 15 few CAWSAADRAYQPQHF
TRBV7-2 15 NA CASSRDSGPGNTIYF
TRBV10-3 14 NA CATRGTENTYEQYF
TRBV6-6 14 few CASTQDSANTEAFF
TRBV19 15 NA CASSAGTGGINEQFF
TRBV18 17 NA CASSPRTSGRAANEQFF
TRBV7-2 16 NA CASSTQPTGYNSPLHF
TRBV7-8 17 NA CASSVIYSGTGYNEQFF
TRBV18 15 NA CASSPGQGARQPQHF
TRBV29-1 13 NA CSVEDLGTGQAFF
TRBV28 16 NA CASSLKAGIVSYEQYF
TRBV27 15 NA CASSLSASGGTEQFF